This T cell receptor beta chain came from a study of cytomegalovirus exposure and HLA in healthy donors. The wider study: One earlier analysis, a look at around 170 million T cells, found some 100 million unique TCR beta sequences. Regarding the study as a whole: Accurate prediction of HLA-A and HLA-B alleles (for most subjects) was reportedly achieved from TCR beta sequences. Some TCR beta chains (164 of them) were listed as cytomegalovirus-associated. There were several of the most significant clusters that appeared linked to common viral pathogens in a later analysis.

As for this clone: The antigen remains undetermined.

Germline V gene data show CDR1 as SGHRS and CDR2 as YFSETQ. V was cut by 5 bases and J by 1 base, with 15 bases left in between. The CDR3 runs to 15 residues. In the PCR, 60 Vbeta and 13 Jbeta primers were used. Only in-frame clones appear in the TCRdb table, and some are missing; sequencing was by immunoSEQ multiplex PCR. This table has roughly 110,000 clones, 82% appearing once. What was sequenced was PBMCs. The gene calls are TRBV5-1 and TRBJ1-1, with a weak D call TRBD1 (5 bases). This clonotype originated in a man aged 45-65 years in good health and CMV-seronegative. CDR3 sequence reads: CASRNEGHTNTEAFF. The CDR3 DNA sequence: TGCGCCAGCAGGAACGAAGGACACACGAACACTGAAGCTTTCTTT. Using reference TRBV5-1 and TRBJ1-1 for the parts outside the CDR3, the full variable domain is KAGVTQTPRYLIKTRGQQVTLSCSPISGHRSVSWYQQTPGQGLQFLFEYFSETQRNKGNFPGRFSGRQFSNSRSEMNVSTLELGDSALYLCASRNEGHTNTEAFFGQGTRLTVV.